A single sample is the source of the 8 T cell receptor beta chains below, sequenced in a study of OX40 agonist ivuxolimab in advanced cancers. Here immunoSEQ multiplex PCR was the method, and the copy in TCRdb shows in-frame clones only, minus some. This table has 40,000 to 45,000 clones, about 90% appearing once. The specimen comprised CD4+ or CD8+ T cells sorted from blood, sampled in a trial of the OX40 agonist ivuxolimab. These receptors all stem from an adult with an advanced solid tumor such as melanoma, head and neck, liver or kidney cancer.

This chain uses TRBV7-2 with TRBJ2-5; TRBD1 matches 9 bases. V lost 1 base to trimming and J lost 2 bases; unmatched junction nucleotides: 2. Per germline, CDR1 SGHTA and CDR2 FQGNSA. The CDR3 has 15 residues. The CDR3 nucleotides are TGTGCCAGCAGCTTAGTGGGACAGGGTCAAGAGACCCAGTACTTC. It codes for CASSLVGQGQETQYF.

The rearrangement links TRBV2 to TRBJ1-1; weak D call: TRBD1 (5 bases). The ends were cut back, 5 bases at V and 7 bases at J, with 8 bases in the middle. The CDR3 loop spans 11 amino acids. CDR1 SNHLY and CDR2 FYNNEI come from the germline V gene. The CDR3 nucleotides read TGTGCCAGCAGTTGGGGCGGTGAAGCTTTCTTT. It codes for CASSWGGEAFF.

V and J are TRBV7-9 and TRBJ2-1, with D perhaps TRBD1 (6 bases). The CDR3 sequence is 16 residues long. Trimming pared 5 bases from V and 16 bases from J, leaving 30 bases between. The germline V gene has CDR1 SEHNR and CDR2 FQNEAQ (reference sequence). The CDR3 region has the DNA TGTGCCAGCAGCCAAGGACTGACCGGGACACCGGGTCGGGGCTTCTTC. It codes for CASSQGLTGTPGRGFF.

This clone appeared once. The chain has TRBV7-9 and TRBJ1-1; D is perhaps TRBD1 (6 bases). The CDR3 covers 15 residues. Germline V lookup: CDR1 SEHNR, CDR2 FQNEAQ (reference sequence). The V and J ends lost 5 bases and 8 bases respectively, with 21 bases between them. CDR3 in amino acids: CASSARRGEQREAFF. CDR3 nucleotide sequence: TGTGCCAGCAGCGCCCGGAGGGGGGAACAGAGAGAAGCTTTCTTT. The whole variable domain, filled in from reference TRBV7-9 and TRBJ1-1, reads DTGVSQNPRHKITKRGQNVTFRCDPISEHNRLYWYRQTLGQGPEFLTYFQNEAQLEKSRLLSDRFSAERPKGSFSTLEIQRTEQGDSAMYLCASSARRGEQREAFFGQGTRLTVV.

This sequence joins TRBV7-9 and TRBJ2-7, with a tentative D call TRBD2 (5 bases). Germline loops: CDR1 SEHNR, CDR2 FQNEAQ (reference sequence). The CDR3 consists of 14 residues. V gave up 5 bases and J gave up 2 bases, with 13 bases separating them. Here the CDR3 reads CASSPRSATYEQYF. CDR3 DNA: TGTGCCAGCAGCCCCCGTAGCGCAACCTACGAGCAGTACTTC.

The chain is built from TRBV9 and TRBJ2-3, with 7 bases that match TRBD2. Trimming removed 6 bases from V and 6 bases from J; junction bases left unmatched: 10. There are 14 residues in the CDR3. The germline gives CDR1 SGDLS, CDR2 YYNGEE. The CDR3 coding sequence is TGTGCCAGCAATTACGCGGGAGCAGCGGATACGCAGTATTTT. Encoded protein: CASNYAGAADTQYF.

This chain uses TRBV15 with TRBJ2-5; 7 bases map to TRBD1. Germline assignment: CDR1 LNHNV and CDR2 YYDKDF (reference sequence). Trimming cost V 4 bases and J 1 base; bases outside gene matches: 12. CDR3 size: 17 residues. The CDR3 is CATSTGLDRASQETQYF. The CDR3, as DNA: TGTGCCACCAGCACAGGACTTGACAGGGCCTCCCAAGAGACCCAGTACTTC.

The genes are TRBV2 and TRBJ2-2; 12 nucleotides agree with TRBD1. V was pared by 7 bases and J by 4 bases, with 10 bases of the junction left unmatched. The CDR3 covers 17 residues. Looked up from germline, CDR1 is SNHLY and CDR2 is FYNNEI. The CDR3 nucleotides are TGTGCCAGCATGGGGACAGGGGGCGGGGGTACCACCGGGGAGCTGTTTTTT. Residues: CASMGTGGGGTTGELFF.